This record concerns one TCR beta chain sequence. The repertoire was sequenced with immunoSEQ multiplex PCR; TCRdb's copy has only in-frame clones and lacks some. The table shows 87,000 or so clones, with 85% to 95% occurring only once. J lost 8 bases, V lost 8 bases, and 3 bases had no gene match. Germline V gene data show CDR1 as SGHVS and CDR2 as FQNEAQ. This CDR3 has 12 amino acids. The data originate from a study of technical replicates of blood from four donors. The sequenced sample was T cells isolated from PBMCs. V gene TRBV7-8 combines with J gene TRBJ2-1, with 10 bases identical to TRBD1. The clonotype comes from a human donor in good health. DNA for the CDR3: TGTGCCAGCGGGACAGGGGTTTATGAGCAGTTCTTC. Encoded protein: CASGTGVYEQFF.